These 5 T cell receptor beta chains were all obtained from the same sample, sequenced in a study of blood T cell repertoires in COVID-19. TCRdb's copy holds only in-frame clones and misses some; the assay was immunoSEQ multiplex PCR. This sample carries around 330,000 clones, over 80% of them seen once, and the ten largest clones take 8% to 9.5%. The sample comprised PBMCs or T cells enriched from blood (not recorded which). These receptors came from a woman younger than 30 who had recovered from COVID-19.

The chain links TRBV4-2 to TRBJ2-2; TRBD1 is a possible D gene (6 bases). CDR1 LGHNA and CDR2 YNFKEQ come from the germline V gene. Trimming removed 0 bases from V and 3 bases from J, with 11 bases in between. This CDR3 region has 16 residues. The CDR3 DNA is TGTGCCAGCAGCCAAGATTTGGGGGCGTACACCGGGGAGCTGTTTTTT. Protein product: CASSQDLGAYTGELFF.

The V gene is TRBV5-8, the J gene TRBJ2-5; D possibly corresponds to TRBD1 (5 bases). The CDR3 sequence is 14 residues long. From germline, CDR1 is SGHTS and CDR2 YDEGEE. V dropped 0 bases and J dropped 3 bases, with 9 bases sitting between them. The CDR3 region has the DNA TGTGCCAGCAGCTTGGGGACATTGGAAGAGACCCAGTACTTC. Translating it yields CASSLGTLEETQYF.

This rearrangement joins TRBV5-6 to TRBJ2-7; TRBD1 aligns across 9 bases. V was pared by 3 bases and J by 1 base, with 14 bases of the junction left unmatched. The CDR3 loop spans 18 amino acids. The germline gives CDR1 SGHDT, CDR2 YYEEEE. CDR3 loop: CASSSGGTGLLLSYEQYF. The CDR3 coding sequence is TGTGCCAGCAGCTCCGGCGGGACAGGGTTGCTCCTATCCTACGAGCAGTACTTC. Looking up the rest from reference TRBV5-6 and TRBJ2-7 gives the full variable domain: DAGVTQSPTHLIKTRGQQVTLRCSPKSGHDTVSWYQQALGQGPQFIFQYYEEEERQRGNFPDRFSGHQFPNYSSELNVNALLLGDSALYLCASSSGGTGLLLSYEQYFGPGTRLTVT.

This chain links TRBV20-1 with TRBJ1-2; D is unclear. Per the germline V gene, CDR1 is DFQATT and CDR2 is SNEGSKA (reference sequence). V lost 1 base and J 4 bases, leaving 4 bases between the germline ends. The CDR3 extends over 11 amino acids. The CDR3 sequence is CSARGSYGYTF. DNA of the CDR3: TGCAGTGCTAGAGGCAGCTATGGCTACACCTTC.

The chain carries TRBV12-3 or TRBV12-4 and TRBJ1-2; no clear D gene. V was trimmed by 3 bases and J by 5 bases, leaving 10 bases between them. The CDR3 sequence is 13 residues long. The CDR3 region is CASSFWQAYGYTF. For the CDR3, the DNA is TGTGCCAGCAGTTTCTGGCAGGCTTATGGCTACACCTTC.